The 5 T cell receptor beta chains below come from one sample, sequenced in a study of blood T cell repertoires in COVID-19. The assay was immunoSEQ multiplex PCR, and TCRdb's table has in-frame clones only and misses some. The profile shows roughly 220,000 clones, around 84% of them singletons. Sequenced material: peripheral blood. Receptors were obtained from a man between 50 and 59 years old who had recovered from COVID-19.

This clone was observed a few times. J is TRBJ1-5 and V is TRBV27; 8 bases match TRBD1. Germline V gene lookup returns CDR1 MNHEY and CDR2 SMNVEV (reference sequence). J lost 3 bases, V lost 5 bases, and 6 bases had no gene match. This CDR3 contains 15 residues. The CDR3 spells CASSEDRADNQPQHF. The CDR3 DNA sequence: TGTGCCAGCAGTGAGGACAGGGCCGACAATCAGCCCCAGCATTTT.

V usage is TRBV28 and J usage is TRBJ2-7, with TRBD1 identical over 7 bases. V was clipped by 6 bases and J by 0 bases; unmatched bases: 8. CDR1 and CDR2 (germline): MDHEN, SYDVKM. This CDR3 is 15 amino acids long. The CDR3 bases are TGTGCCAGCAGCGTCCAGGGGGTGGGCTCCTACGAGCAGTACTTC. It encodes CASSVQGVGSYEQYF. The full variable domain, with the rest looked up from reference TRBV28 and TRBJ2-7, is DVKVTQSSRYLVKRTGEKVFLECVQDMDHENMFWYRQDPGLGLRLIYFSYDVKMKEKGDIPEGYSVSREKKERFSLILESASTNQTSMYLCASSVQGVGSYEQYFGPGTRLTVT.

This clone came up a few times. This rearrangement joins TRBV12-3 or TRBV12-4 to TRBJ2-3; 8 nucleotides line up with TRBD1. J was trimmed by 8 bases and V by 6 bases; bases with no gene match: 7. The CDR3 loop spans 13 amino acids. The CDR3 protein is CASRSVQGATQYF. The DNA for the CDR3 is TGTGCCAGCAGATCAGTTCAGGGGGCTACGCAGTATTTT.

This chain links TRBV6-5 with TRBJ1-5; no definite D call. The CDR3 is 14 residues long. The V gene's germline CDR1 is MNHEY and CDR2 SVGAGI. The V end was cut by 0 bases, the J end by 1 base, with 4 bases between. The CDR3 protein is CASSYSLSNQPQHF. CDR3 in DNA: TGTGCCAGCAGTTACTCCTTAAGCAATCAGCCCCAGCATTTT.

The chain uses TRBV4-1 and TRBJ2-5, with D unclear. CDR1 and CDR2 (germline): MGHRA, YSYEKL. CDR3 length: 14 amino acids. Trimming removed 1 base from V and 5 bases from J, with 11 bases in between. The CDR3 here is CASSQVSRRETQYF. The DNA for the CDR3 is TGCGCCAGCAGCCAAGTTAGCCGAAGGGAGACCCAGTACTTC.